This T cell receptor beta chain emerged from a study of regulatory T cells in long-lasting Graves disease. Study conclusions and caveats: Persistent Graves' patients showed less TCR diversity than newly diagnosed patients showed. Favored usage of TRBV28, TRBJ1-2 and TRBJ2-5 was recorded in persistent disease.

This clonotype was observed a handful of times. Its target is not known. This CDR3 has 14 amino acids. With 2 bases removed from V and 4 bases from J, the gap between germline ends came to 9 bases. Germline V gene lookup returns CDR1 MNHEY and CDR2 SVGEGT. HTBI primers from iRepertoire and Arm-PCR of CDR3 regions yielded the TCR beta libraries. In TCRdb, the multiplex PCR reads were re-called with MiXCR into one record per CDR3 protein. The sample includes about 470,000 distinct CDR3 sequences, around 21% of them seen just once. As for time point: persistent/refractory GD, antithyroid drugs over 5 years with positive TRAb. There was RNA extracted from PBMCs, and the TCR library was made from it.

This rearrangement joins TRBV6-2 or TRBV6-3 to TRBJ1-3; D gene ambiguous. The TCR comes from a female donor with Graves disease. Sequencing was performed on peripheral blood mononuclear cells (PBMCs), taken when the disease was refractory, from a patient treated with antithyroid drugs. CDR3: CASSYQVDGNTIYF. CDR3 DNA sequence: TGTGCCAGCAGTTACCAGGTGGACGGAAACACCATATATTTT.